This passage covers 7 T cell receptor beta chains from one sample sequenced in a study of neoadjuvant anti-PD-1 for oral cavity cancer. TCRdb's table, derived via immunoSEQ multiplex PCR, lists solely in-frame clones and lacks some. The sample consists of over 14,000 clones, over 55% of them appearing once. Sequenced here: PBMCs, sampled before nivolumab (anti-PD-1) treatment. Every receptor here comes from a person between 35 and 79 years old with oral cavity squamous cell carcinoma.

The rearrangement joins TRBV28 to TRBJ2-7; the D gene is possibly TRBD1 (6 bases). The CDR3 extends over 16 amino acids. The germline CDR1 and CDR2 sequences are MDHEN and SYDVKM. Trimming cost V 5 bases and J 3 bases, with 20 bases left between them. CDR3 in DNA: TGTGCCAGCAGTCCCTATCCCCAGGGGAGAAACTACGAGCAGTACTTC. It encodes CASSPYPQGRNYEQYF.

The chain joins TRBV7-9 to TRBJ2-5, with 8 bases identical to TRBD2. Germline CDR1 is SEHNR and CDR2 is FQNEAQ (reference sequence). CDR3 length: 19 residues. V trimming: 5 bases; J trimming: 2 bases; junction bases outside the gene matches: 19. CDR3 coding DNA: TGTGCCAGCAGCCGATCCAGAGTTCTAGCGGGCCGACCGCAAGAGACCCAGTACTTC. Its translation: CASSRSRVLAGRPQETQYF.

This clone was picked up a small number of times. The rearrangement joins TRBV5-4 to TRBJ2-7; the match to TRBD2 covers 14 bases. This CDR3 has 16 amino acids. Germline V gives CDR1 SGHNT, CDR2 YYREEE (reference sequence). V shed 0 bases and J 13 bases; nucleotides not matched to a gene: 12. The CDR3 spells CASSLGLPGLAGVQYF. CDR3 bases: TGTGCCAGCAGCTTGGGTCTACCGGGACTAGCGGGAGTACAATACTTC.

This CDR3 reads CASSYFPGGPGPEAFF. The DNA of the CDR3 is TGTGCCAGCAGTTACTTCCCAGGGGGGCCCGGCCCTGAAGCTTTCTTT. This chain joins TRBV6-5 and TRBJ1-1, with 7 positions matching TRBD1. Germline V lookup: CDR1 MNHEY, CDR2 SVGAGI. The CDR3 consists of 16 residues. The J segment lost 6 bases and the V segment lost 1 base, leaving 11 bases of the junction unmatched.

This sequence joins TRBV20-1 and TRBJ2-5; the D is unclear. CDR1 is DFQATT, CDR2 SNEGSKA, per germline (reference sequence). The CDR3 is made up of 11 amino acids. Trimming pared 0 bases from V and 4 bases from J, leaving 3 bases between. The CDR3 DNA is TGCAGTGCTAGAGATAGAGAGACCCAGTACTTC. Its translation: CSARDRETQYF.

This clone was found a few times. The V call is TRBV6-1, the J call TRBJ1-2; the D is unclear. The CDR3 is 12 residues long. The V end was cut by 4 bases, the J end by 2 bases, with 5 bases between. From germline, CDR1 is MNHNS and CDR2 SASEGT. CDR3: CASSGRNYGYTF. CDR3 bases: TGTGCCAGCAGTGGCCGGAACTATGGCTACACCTTC.

This rearrangement joins TRBV28 to TRBJ2-3; D is undetermined. The CDR3 sequence is 17 residues long. The V end lost 6 bases, the J end lost 5 bases, and 24 bases lay between the germline ends. Germline V gene lookup returns CDR1 MDHEN and CDR2 SYDVKM. The CDR3 DNA sequence: TGTGCCAGCAGCTCATCCCCGGTTTGGGGTTCCGAAGATACGCAGTATTTT. Translating it yields CASSSSPVWGSEDTQYF.